The 17 T cell receptor beta chains below come from one sample, sequenced in a study of early T cells in non-severe SARS-CoV-2 infection (dated by TCRdb to about 2021). To prepare the library, 5' RACE was applied. The sample was run on a NextSeq 500. TCRdb trimmed public reads at Q25 via fastp, called clones via MiXCR and kept in-frame beta chains. Rows merge per CDR3 protein into single entries with the most common DNA and genes. This sample comprises 55,000 to 85,000 distinct CDR3 sequences, less than 12% of them detected only once. About a sixth of the sample belongs to the ten largest clones. The specimen comprised whole blood, sampled at baseline. These receptors were collected from an adult who was a healthcare worker with PCR-confirmed SARS-CoV-2 infection or an uninfected control (not recorded which).

This clonotype was counted ten times or more. DNA for the CDR3: TGTGCCATCGGATGGGGCACGCAGAACCTTAGCACAGATACGCAGTATTTT. Translated, it gives CAIGWGTQNLSTDTQYF. The chain couples TRBV10-3 to TRBJ2-3, with D perhaps matching TRBD1 (5 bases). CDR3 length: 17 amino acids. V was trimmed by 8 bases and J by 0 bases, leaving 21 bases between them. CDR1 and CDR2 (germline): ENHRY, SYGVKD.

There are a few counts of this clonotype. The chain recombines TRBV15 with TRBJ1-4, with D perhaps matching TRBD1 (6 bases). Germline loops: CDR1 LNHNV, CDR2 YYDKDF (reference sequence). Trimming shortened V by 3 bases and J by 10 bases, and 9 bases separated the two germline ends. The CDR3 contains 12 residues. For the CDR3, the DNA is TGTGCCACCAGCAGCAGGGGAGGAAAACTGTTTTTT. This codes for CATSSRGGKLFF.

This sequence joins TRBV7-8 and TRBJ1-6; TRBD1 agrees at 7 bases. The CDR3 runs to 14 residues. J was trimmed by 9 bases and V by 2 bases; bases with no gene match: 4. CDR1 and CDR2 from the germline V gene are SGHVS and FQNEAQ. The CDR3 DNA reads TGTGCCAGCAGCTTAAACAGGGGAAGTTCACCCCTCCACTTT. It is translated as CASSLNRGSSPLHF.

The genes are TRBV27 and TRBJ2-6, with TRBD2 identical over 7 bases. The germline gives CDR1 MNHEY, CDR2 SMNVEV (reference sequence). With V trimmed by 5 bases and J by 3 bases, 7 bases remained unmatched. The CDR3 sequence is 16 residues long. In nucleotides, the CDR3 is TGTGCCAGCAGTCGGGCGGGAGATATTGGGGCCAACGTCCTGACTTTC. This translates into CASSRAGDIGANVLTF.

A few counts support this clonotype. This chain joins TRBV6-2 or TRBV6-3 and TRBJ1-1; D gene uncertain. Between the trimmed V and J ends, which lost 6 bases and 5 bases, there was a span of 13 bases. The germline V gene encodes CDR1 MNHEY and CDR2 SVGEGT. The CDR3 runs 13 residues. CDR3 coding DNA: TGTGCCAGCAGCAGTCACAGTAAGACTGAAGCTTTCTTT. Translated, it gives CASSSHSKTEAFF.

This clonotype has a count of ten or more. The chain has TRBV18 and TRBJ1-3; 10 bases align to TRBD1. V lost 4 bases, J lost 0 bases, and 3 bases stayed unmatched. Germline values: CDR1 KGHSH, CDR2 LQKENI. The CDR3 has 16 residues. The CDR3 region has the DNA TGTGCCAGCTCACGGGGACAGGGGAGCTCTGGAAACACCATATATTTT. It specifies CASSRGQGSSGNTIYF.

This clonotype was observed at least ten times. V and J are TRBV7-3 and TRBJ2-1; 7 nucleotides align to TRBD2. The CDR3 runs 15 residues. V dropped 2 bases and J dropped 6; count of bases not matched to a gene: 7. Germline assignment: CDR1 SGHTA and CDR2 FQGTGA. As DNA, the CDR3 is TGTGCCAGCAGCTTAGGGCGGGGAGGGTTCAATGAGCAGTTCTTC. Translation gives CASSLGRGGFNEQFF.

This clonotype has a count of ten or more. V and J are TRBV7-3 and TRBJ1-2; D unclear. Between the trimmed V and J ends, which lost 3 bases and 7 bases, there was a span of 15 bases. The CDR3 spans 14 residues. Germline V gives CDR1 SGHTA, CDR2 FQGTGA. The CDR3 sequence is CASSLSGHGFGYTF. Here the CDR3 DNA reads TGTGCCAGCAGCTTGTCAGGCCATGGGTTTGGCTACACCTTC.

There are a few counts of this clonotype. The chain combines TRBV25-1 with TRBJ2-5; D is unclear. The CDR3 runs to 13 residues. Per the germline V gene, CDR1 is MGHDK and CDR2 is SYGVNS. Trimming took 5 bases from V and 1 from J, leaving 8 bases between them. The CDR3 nucleotides read TGTGCCAGCAGTAGACCGCTCCAAGAGACCCAGTACTTC. Translation: CASSRPLQETQYF.

This clonotype has only a few counts. Here the CDR3 reads CSGTTSGSLGEQFF. The CDR3 nucleotides are TGCAGCGGCACGACTAGCGGGAGCCTCGGTGAGCAGTTCTTC. V and J are TRBV29-1 and TRBJ2-1; 12 nucleotides agree with TRBD2. This CDR3 has 14 amino acids. CDR1 is SQVTM, CDR2 ANQGSEA, per germline. Trimming took 7 bases from V and 9 from J; bases not matched to a gene: 10.

This clonotype was picked up many times. CDR3 bases: TGTGCCAGCAGCCAAGAACCTCAGGGGGCGCTCGGCTACACCTTC. It encodes CASSQEPQGALGYTF. V usage is TRBV7-2 and J usage is TRBJ1-2; 8 nucleotides align to TRBD1. Germline CDR1 reads SGHTA; CDR2 reads FQGNSA. V dropped 5 bases and J dropped 8; count of bases not matched to a gene: 13. The CDR3 loop spans 15 amino acids.

The chain couples TRBV21-1 to TRBJ2-1; TRBD1 is taken as the D call from the table, unchecked against the DNA. TRBV21-1 constitutes a pseudogene. The CDR3 has 16 residues. The CDR3: CASSTRDRQRGNEQFF. The CDR3 nucleotides read TGTGCCAGCAGCACCCGGGACAGGCAAAGGGGCAATGAGCAGTTCTTC.

This clonotype was counted many times. The chain recombines TRBV6-2 or TRBV6-3 with TRBJ2-3; D gene ambiguous. This CDR3 has 15 residues. Trimming removed 6 bases from V and 6 bases from J, with 19 bases in between. The germline gives CDR1 MNHEY, CDR2 SVGEGT. The CDR3 sequence: CASRESVRLDDTQYF. In DNA form, the CDR3 reads TGTGCCAGCAGAGAGAGCGTGCGTCTAGATGATACGCAGTATTTT.

This clonotype was detected ten times or more. V and J are TRBV30 and TRBJ2-5; D is uncertain. This CDR3 is built from 10 residues. Germline V gives CDR1 GTSNPN, CDR2 SVGIG (reference sequence). Trimming removed 1 base at V and 6 bases at J, with 3 bases between. CDR3 bases: TGTGCCTGGAGTGGTAAGACCCAGTACTTC. It translates to CAWSGKTQYF.

This rearrangement joins TRBV18 to TRBJ2-7, with D unclear. CDR1 KGHSH and CDR2 LQKENI come from the germline V gene. The CDR3 consists of 16 residues. Trimming removed 3 bases from V and 3 bases from J, with 18 bases in between. CDR3 sequence: CASSPRLHGKNYEQYF. The CDR3 nucleotides are TGTGCCAGCTCACCGAGGTTGCATGGGAAGAACTACGAGCAGTACTTC.

This clonotype was counted only a few times. The chain links TRBV5-1 to TRBJ2-7; no reliable D call. This CDR3 comprises 12 residues. Germline V lookup: CDR1 SGHRS, CDR2 YFSETQ. The V and J ends lost 0 bases and 6 bases respectively, with 7 bases between them. CDR3 bases: TGCGCCAGCAGCTTGGGCTCGAGCGAGCAGTACTTC. Its protein product is CASSLGSSEQYF.

This clonotype was seen ten or more times. This chain connects TRBV7-2 to TRBJ2-7; the D gene is possibly TRBD2 (6 bases). Trimming shortened V by 3 bases and J by 4 bases, and 13 bases separated the two germline ends. The germline CDR1 and CDR2 sequences are SGHTA and FQGNSA. The CDR3 is 14 amino acids. CDR3 loop: CASSLEGSRYEQYF. CDR3 DNA: TGTGCCAGCAGCTTGGAGGGCAGCAGGTACGAGCAGTACTTC.